This T cell receptor beta chain appears in the sequencing data of a study of blood T cell repertoires in COVID-19. Study details: Samples came from the United States, Italy and Spain, spanning acute and convalescent COVID-19.

The CDR3 is 17 residues long. Trimming pared 1 base from V and 9 bases from J, leaving 23 bases between. The germline gives CDR1 SGDLS, CDR2 YYNGEE. Produced via immunoSEQ multiplex PCR; TCRdb's table is partial and in-frame only. There are about 61,000 clones in the sample; around nine tenths occur only once, and about a fifth lies in the top ten. The clonotype comes from a woman between 45 and 65 years old with active or convalescent COVID-19. Specimen: peripheral blood. This chain uses TRBV9 with TRBJ2-1, with a weak D call TRBD2 (6 bases). DNA of the CDR3: TGTGCCAGCAGCGTAAATACGAGGGGAGGATGGGCAGGTGAGCAGTTCTTC. Its translation: CASSVNTRGGWAGEQFF.